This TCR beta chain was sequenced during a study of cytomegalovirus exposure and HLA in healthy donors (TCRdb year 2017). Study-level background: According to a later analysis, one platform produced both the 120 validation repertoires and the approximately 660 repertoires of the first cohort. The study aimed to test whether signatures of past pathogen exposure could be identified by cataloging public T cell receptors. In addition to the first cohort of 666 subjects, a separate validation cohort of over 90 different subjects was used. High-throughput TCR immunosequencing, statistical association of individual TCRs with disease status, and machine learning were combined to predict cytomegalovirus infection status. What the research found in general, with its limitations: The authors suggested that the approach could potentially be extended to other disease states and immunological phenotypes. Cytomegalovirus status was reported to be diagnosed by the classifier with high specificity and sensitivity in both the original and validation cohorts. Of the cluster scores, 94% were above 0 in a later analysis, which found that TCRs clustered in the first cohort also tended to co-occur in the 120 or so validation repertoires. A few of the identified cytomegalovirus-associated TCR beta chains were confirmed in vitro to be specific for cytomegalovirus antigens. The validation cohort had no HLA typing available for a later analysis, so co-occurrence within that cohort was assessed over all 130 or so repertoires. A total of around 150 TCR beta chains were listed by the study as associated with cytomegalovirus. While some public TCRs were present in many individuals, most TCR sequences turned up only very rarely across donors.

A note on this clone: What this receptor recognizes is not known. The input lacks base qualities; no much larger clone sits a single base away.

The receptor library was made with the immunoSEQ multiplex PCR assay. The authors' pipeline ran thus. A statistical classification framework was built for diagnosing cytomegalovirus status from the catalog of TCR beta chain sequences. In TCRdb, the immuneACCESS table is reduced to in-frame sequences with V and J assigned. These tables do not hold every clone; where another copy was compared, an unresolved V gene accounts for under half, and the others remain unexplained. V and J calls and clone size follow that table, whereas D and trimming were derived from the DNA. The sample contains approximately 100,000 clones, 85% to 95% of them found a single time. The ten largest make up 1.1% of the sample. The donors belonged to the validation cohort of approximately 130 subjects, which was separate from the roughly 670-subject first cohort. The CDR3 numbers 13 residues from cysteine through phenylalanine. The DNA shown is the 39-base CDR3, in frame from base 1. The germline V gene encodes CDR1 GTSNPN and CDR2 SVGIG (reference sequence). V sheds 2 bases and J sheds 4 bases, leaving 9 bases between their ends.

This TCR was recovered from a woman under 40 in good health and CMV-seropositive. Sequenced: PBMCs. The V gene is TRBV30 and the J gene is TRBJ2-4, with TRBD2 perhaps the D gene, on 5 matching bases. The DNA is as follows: TGTGCCTGGAGTTCCAGCGGTAAAAACATTCAGTACTTC. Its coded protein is CAWSSSGKNIQYF.